In this sample, the clone carrying this T cell receptor beta chain turned up a few times. The data were obtained in a study of OX40 agonist ivuxolimab in advanced cancers. The germline gives CDR1 MNHNY, CDR2 SVGAGI (reference sequence). CDR3 length: 14 residues. After removal of 7 bases from V and 4 bases from J, the junction contained 7 bases not matched to a gene. Generated by immunoSEQ multiplex PCR, the TCRdb table keeps only in-frame clones and is missing some. The data hold tens of thousands of clones, with 88% observed a single time. This TCR came from an adult with an advanced solid tumor such as melanoma, head and neck, liver or kidney cancer. Source: CD4+ or CD8+ T cells sorted from blood, taken in a trial of the OX40 agonist ivuxolimab. The V gene is TRBV6-6, the J gene TRBJ1-2, with TRBD1 matching 9 bases. DNA of the CDR3: TGTGCCAGCAATGGTGGGGACAGGGTCTATGGCTACACCTTC. Protein product: CASNGGDRVYGYTF.